This T cell receptor (beta chain) is drawn from a study of CD8 T cells in Susac syndrome. General study points: CD4+ repertoires of Susac syndrome patients lacked detectable clonal expansion.

As to this clonotype: What it recognizes is unknown.

Sequencing of TCR beta was carried out in blood CD8+ and CD4+ T cells. The CD8+ and CD4+ T cells were isolated magnetically using a negative isolation approach, whereas the TEMRA cells were enriched by FACS. After extraction with the RNeasy kit, roughly 0.45 to 1 ug of the RNA was reverse transcribed using random hexamers. Across 54 Vbeta and 13 Jbeta, immunoSEQ multiplex PCR amplified TCR beta CDR3. TCRdb called the immunoSEQ multiplex PCR reads again in MiXCR, with one record for every CDR3 protein. The sample lists some 180,000 distinct CDR3 sequences; about 94% were seen once. CDR3 length equals 15 residues. J was trimmed by 6 bases and V by 3 bases; bases with no gene match: 8. Germline V gene lookup returns CDR1 SGDLS and CDR2 YYNGEE.

The receptor comes from a human donor with Susac syndrome. The source material was CD4+ T cells from PBMCs. V gene TRBV9 combines with J gene TRBJ2-2; 7 bases map to TRBD1. CDR3 region: CASSESGQEAGELFF. In DNA, the CDR3 is TGTGCCAGCAGCGAATCAGGACAGGAGGCCGGGGAGCTGTTTTTT.